These T cell receptor beta chains were read from a single sample in a study of blood T cell repertoires in COVID-19. The assay was immunoSEQ multiplex PCR, and TCRdb's table has in-frame clones only and misses some. The sample contains about 55,000 clones, 75% to 90% of which appear only once. Sequenced input: peripheral blood. These receptors were taken from a woman in her sixties with acute or convalescent COVID-19. Each CDR3 is given with its conserved first and last residue. The D gene is left open where the match is weak. Size values are once, few and many counts, or a class for expanded clones, and some rows have none.

TRBD1	TRBV28	NA	TRBJ1-6	CASTIGGTGYNSPLHF	TGTGCCAGCACCATCGGGGGGACAGGGTATAATTCACCCCTCCACTTT
TRBD1	TRBV6-5	NA	TRBJ1-4	CASSTDRARGEKLFF	TGTGCCAGCAGCACTGACAGGGCCCGAGGTGAAAAACTGTTTTTT
NA	TRBV7-9	NA	TRBJ1-2	CASSLALAVNYGYTF	TGTGCCAGCAGCTTAGCGTTGGCGGTTAACTATGGCTACACCTTC
NA	TRBV12-3/TRBV12-4	NA	TRBJ2-1	CASRRESDEQFF	TGTGCCAGCAGGAGAGAATCCGATGAGCAGTTCTTC
NA	TRBV7-9	NA	TRBJ2-5	CASRTGLQETQYF	TGTGCCAGCAGAACAGGGTTGCAAGAGACCCAGTACTTC
NA	TRBV6-4	NA	TRBJ1-4	CASSDSAGCEKLFF	TGTGCCAGCAGTGACTCGGCGGGTTGTGAAAAACTGTTTTTT
TRBD1	TRBV5-8	once	TRBJ2-3	CASSYFRDRESTDTQYF	TGTGCCAGCAGCTACTTTCGGGACAGGGAATCGACAGATACGCAGTATTTT
NA	TRBV5-1	NA	TRBJ2-1	CASSLTDSSYNEQFF	TGCGCCAGCAGCTTGACTGATAGCTCCTACAATGAGCAGTTCTTC
TRBD2	TRBV7-3	NA	TRBJ2-1	CASSLAQLAGGGNEQFF	TGTGCCAGCAGCTTAGCCCAGCTAGCGGGAGGAGGCAATGAGCAGTTCTTC
NA	TRBV28	NA	TRBJ1-6	CASSFLVTVRGSPLHF	TGTGCCAGCAGTTTCCTCGTGACTGTCAGGGGTTCACCCCTCCACTTT
TRBD1	TRBV18	NA	TRBJ1-1	CASSGRQGMETEAFF	TGTGCCAGCTCAGGAAGACAGGGTATGGAAACTGAAGCTTTCTTT
NA	TRBV5-4	few	TRBJ1-1	CASSPEPGPRVNTEAFF	TGTGCCAGCAGCCCCGAGCCGGGTCCTCGAGTGAACACTGAAGCTTTCTTT
NA	TRBV19	NA	TRBJ2-1	CASSTTQEGELVF	TGTGCCAGTAGTACGACTCAAGAGGGAGAGTTGGTCTTC
NA	TRBV18	NA	TRBJ1-1	CASSMRRGDGTEAFF	TGTGCCAGCTCGATGAGGCGGGGCGACGGCACTGAAGCTTTCTTT